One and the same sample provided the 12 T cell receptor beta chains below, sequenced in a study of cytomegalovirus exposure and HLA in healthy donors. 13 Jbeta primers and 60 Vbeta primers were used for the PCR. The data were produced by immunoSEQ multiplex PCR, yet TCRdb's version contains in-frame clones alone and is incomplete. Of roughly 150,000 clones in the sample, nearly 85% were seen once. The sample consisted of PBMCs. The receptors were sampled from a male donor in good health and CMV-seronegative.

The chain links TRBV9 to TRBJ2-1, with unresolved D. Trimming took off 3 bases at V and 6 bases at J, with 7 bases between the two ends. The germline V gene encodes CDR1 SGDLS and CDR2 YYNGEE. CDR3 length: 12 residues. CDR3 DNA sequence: TGTGCCAGCAGCGCGACATTCAATGAGCAGTTCTTC. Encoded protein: CASSATFNEQFF.

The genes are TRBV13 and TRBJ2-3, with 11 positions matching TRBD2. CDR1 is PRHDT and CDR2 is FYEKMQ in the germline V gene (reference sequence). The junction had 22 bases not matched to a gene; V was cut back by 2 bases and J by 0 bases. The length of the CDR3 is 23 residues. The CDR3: CASSLLFVGVAGGTSPSTDTQYF. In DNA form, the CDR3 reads TGTGCCAGCAGCTTACTGTTTGTTGGAGTAGCGGGGGGGACATCCCCCAGCACAGATACGCAGTATTTT.

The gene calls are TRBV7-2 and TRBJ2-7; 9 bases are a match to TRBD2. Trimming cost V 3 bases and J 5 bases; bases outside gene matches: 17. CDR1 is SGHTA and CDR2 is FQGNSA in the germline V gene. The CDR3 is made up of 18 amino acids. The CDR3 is CASSFPAREIAGEHEQYF. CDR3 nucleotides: TGTGCCAGCAGCTTTCCGGCCAGGGAAATAGCGGGAGAGCACGAGCAGTACTTC.

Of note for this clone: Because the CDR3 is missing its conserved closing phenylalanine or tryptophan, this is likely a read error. In DNA form, the CDR3 reads TGCAGCGTTTTCGACAGGGGTTATGGCTACACCCTC. Its protein product is CSVFDRGYGYTL. V usage is TRBV29-1 and J usage is TRBJ1-2, with 8 nucleotides matching TRBD1. This CDR3 spans 12 amino acids. Trimming at V came to 5 bases and at J to 5 bases, leaving 4 bases not matched to a gene. Germline CDR1 and CDR2: SQVTM and ANQGSEA.

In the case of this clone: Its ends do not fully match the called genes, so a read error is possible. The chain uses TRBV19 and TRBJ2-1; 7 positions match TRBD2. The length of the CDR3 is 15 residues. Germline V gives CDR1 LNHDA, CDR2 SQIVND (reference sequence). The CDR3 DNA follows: TGTGCCAGTAGTGTAGAGCGGGGAACCTACAATGAGCAGTTCTTC. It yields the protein CASSVERGTYNEQFF.

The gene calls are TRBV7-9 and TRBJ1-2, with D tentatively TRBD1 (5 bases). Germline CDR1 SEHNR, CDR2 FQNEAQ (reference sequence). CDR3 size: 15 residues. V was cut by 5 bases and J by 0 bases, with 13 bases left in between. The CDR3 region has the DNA TGTGCCAGCAGCCCTAGGGGTGCAGCTAACTATGGCTACACCTTC. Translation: CASSPRGAANYGYTF.

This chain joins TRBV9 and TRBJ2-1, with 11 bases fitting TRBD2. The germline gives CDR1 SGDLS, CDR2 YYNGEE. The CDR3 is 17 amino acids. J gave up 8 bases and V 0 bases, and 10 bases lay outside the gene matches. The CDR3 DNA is TGTGCCAGCAGCGTAGAAGGTCTAGCGGGGGGTCGGGATGAGCAGTTCTTC. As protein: CASSVEGLAGGRDEQFF. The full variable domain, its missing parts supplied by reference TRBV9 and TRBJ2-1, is DSGVTQTPKHLITATGQRVTLRCSPRSGDLSVYWYQQSLDQGLQFLIQYYNGEERAKGNILERFSAQQFPDLHSELNLSSLELGDSALYFCASSVEGLAGGRDEQFFGPGTRLTVL.

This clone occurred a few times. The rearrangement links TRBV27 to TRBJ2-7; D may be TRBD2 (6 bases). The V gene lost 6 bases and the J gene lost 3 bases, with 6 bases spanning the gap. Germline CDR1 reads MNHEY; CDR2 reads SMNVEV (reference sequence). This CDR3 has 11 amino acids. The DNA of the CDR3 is TGTGCCAGCAGGCGGGGCTACGAGCAGTACTTC. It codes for CASRRGYEQYF.

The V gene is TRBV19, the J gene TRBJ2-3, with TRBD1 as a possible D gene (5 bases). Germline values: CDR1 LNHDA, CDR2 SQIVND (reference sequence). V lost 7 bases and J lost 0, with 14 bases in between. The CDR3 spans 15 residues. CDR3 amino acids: CASNGIGESTDTQYF. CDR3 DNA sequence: TGTGCCAGTAATGGTATAGGGGAAAGCACAGATACGCAGTATTTT.

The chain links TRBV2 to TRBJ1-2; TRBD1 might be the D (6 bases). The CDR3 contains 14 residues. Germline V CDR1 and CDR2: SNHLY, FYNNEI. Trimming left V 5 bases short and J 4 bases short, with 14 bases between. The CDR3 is CASSRGGSGYGYTF. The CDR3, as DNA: TGTGCCAGCAGTAGGGGGGGTAGTGGCTATGGCTACACCTTC. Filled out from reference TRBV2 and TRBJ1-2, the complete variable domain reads EPEVTQTPSHQVTQMGQEVILRCVPISNHLYFYWYRQILGQKVEFLVSFYNNEISEKSEIFDDQFSVERPDGSNFTLKIRSTKLEDSAMYFCASSRGGSGYGYTFGSGTRLTVV.

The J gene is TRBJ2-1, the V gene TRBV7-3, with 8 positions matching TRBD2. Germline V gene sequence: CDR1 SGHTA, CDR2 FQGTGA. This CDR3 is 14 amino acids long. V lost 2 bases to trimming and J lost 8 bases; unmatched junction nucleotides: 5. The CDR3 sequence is CASSLSGGAYEQFF. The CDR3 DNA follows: TGTGCCAGCAGCTTATCGGGGGGGGCATATGAGCAGTTCTTC.

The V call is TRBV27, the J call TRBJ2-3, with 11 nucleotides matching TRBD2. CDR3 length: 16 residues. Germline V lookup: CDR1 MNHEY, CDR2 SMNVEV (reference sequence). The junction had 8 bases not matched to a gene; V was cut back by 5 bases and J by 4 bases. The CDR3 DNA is TGTGCCAGCAGTCCAAAACTAGCGGGAGTGGCAGATACGCAGTATTTT. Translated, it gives CASSPKLAGVADTQYF.